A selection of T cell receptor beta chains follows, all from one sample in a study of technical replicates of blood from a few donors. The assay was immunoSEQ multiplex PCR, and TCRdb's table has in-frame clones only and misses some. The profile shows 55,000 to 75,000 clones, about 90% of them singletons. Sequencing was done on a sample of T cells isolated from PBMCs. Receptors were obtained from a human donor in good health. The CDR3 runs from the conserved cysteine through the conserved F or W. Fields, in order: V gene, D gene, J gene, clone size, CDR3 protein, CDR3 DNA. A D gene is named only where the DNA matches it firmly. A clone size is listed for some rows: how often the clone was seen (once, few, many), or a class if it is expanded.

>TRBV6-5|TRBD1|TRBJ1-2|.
CASSGTGGAFGYTF
TGTGCCAGCAGTGGGACAGGGGGCGCCTTCGGCTACACCTTC
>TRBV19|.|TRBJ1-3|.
CAIKTGQVPGNTIYF
TGTGCCATTAAAACAGGGCAGGTTCCCGGAAACACCATATATTTT
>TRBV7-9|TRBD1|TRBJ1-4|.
CASTSDRERKKLFF
TGTGCCAGCACCTCGGACAGGGAGAGGAAAAAACTGTTTTTT
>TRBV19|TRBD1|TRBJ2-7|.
CASSLGTGIVYEQYF
TGTGCCAGTAGTCTAGGGACAGGAATTGTCTACGAGCAGTACTTC
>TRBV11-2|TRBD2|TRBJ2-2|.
CASSFTRGREALKTGELFF
TGTGCCAGCAGCTTTACCCGCGGACGGGAGGCCTTGAAGACCGGGGAGCTGTTTTTT
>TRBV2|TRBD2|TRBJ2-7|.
CASSEVLGLAEGYEQYF
TGTGCCAGCAGTGAAGTGTTAGGACTAGCGGAAGGATACGAGCAGTACTTC
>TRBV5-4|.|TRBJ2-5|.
CASSIRQINQETQYF
TGTGCCAGCAGCATCCGACAAATCAACCAAGAGACCCAGTACTTC
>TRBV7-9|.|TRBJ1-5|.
CASSSGLGRQPQHF
TGTGCCAGCAGCTCCGGGCTGGGGAGGCAGCCCCAGCATTTT
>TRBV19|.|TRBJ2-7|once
CASSVQGRGYEQYF
TGTGCCAGTAGTGTACAGGGTCGCGGCTACGAGCAGTACTTC
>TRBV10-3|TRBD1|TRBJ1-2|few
CAIRETGSHGYTF
TGTGCCATCAGGGAGACAGGGAGTCATGGCTACACCTTC
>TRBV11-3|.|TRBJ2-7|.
CASSLSWSSYEQYF
TGTGCCAGCAGCTTAAGTTGGAGCTCCTACGAGCAGTACTTC
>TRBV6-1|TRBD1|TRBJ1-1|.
CASRLDRGAEAFF
TGTGCCAGCAGATTGGACAGGGGGGCTGAAGCTTTCTTT
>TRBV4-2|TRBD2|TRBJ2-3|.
CASSQEEGRGADTQYF
TGTGCCAGCAGCCAAGAGGAGGGGAGGGGCGCAGATACGCAGTATTTT
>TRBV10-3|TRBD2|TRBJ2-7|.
CAISESGLAGEEQYF
TGTGCCATCAGTGAGTCGGGACTAGCGGGAGAGGAGCAGTACTTC
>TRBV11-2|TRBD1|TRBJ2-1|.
CASRSGTGVYNEQFF
TGTGCCAGCAGGTCCGGGACAGGAGTATACAATGAGCAGTTCTTC
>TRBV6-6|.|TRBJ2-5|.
CASSYGRFQETQYF
TGTGCCAGCAGTTACGGCAGATTCCAAGAGACCCAGTACTTC
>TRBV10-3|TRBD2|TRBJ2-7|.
CAISETASGSYEQYF
TGTGCCATCAGTGAGACGGCTAGCGGGAGCTACGAGCAGTACTTC
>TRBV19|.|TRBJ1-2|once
CASSILAIPDGYTF
TGTGCCAGTAGTATCTTAGCAATCCCGGATGGCTACACCTTC
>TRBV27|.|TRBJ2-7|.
CASSYARSYEQYF
TGTGCCAGCAGTTACGCGAGGAGCTACGAGCAGTACTTC
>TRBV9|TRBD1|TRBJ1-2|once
CASSVSPGTGIRGYTF
TGTGCCAGCAGCGTGTCCCCCGGGACAGGGATCCGGGGCTACACCTTC
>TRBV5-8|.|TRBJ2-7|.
CASSLVLSYEQYF
TGTGCCAGCAGCTTGGTTCTCTCCTACGAGCAGTACTTC
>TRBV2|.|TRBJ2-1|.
CASSRSSYNEQFF
TGTGCCAGCAGCCGGAGCTCCTACAATGAGCAGTTCTTC
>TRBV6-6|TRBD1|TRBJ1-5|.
CASSLTGGGNQPQHF
TGTGCCAGCAGTCTCACAGGGGGCGGCAATCAGCCCCAGCATTTT
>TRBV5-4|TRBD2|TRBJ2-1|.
CASSLGTSGRPFNEQFF
TGTGCCAGCAGCTTGGGGACTAGCGGGAGGCCTTTCAATGAGCAGTTCTTC
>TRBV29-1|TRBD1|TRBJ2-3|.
CSVDPRDRGTTDTQYF
TGCAGCGTTGACCCCAGGGACAGGGGGACCACAGATACGCAGTATTTT
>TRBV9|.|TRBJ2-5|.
CASTLGDKAGPRETQYF
TGTGCCAGCACCCTAGGGGATAAGGCAGGCCCCCGGGAGACCCAGTACTTC
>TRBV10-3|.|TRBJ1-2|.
CAISVAGTGYTF
TGTGCCATCAGTGTGGCAGGAACTGGCTACACCTTC
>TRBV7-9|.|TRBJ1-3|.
CASSSGVDLGNTIYF
TGTGCCAGCAGCTCCGGGGTAGACCTAGGAAACACCATATATTTT
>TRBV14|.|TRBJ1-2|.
CASSQEGRYGYTF
TGTGCCAGCAGCCAAGAGGGGCGGTATGGCTACACCTTC
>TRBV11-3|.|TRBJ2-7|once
CASSLVLYEQYF
TGTGCCAGCAGCTTAGTCCTATACGAGCAGTACTTC
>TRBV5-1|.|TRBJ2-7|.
CASSLVPGPSYEQYF
TGCGCCAGCAGCTTGGTTCCGGGTCCCTCCTACGAGCAGTACTTC
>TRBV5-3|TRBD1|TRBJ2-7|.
CARSPRQGNHF
TGTGCCAGAAGCCCGAGACAGGGGAACCACTTC
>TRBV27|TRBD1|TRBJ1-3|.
CASSPLPGQGNTIYF
TGTGCCAGCAGCCCTTTACCGGGACAGGGAAACACCATATATTTT
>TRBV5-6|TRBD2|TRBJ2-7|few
CASSATSDSRREQYF
TGTGCCAGCAGCGCTACTAGCGACTCCCGGCGTGAGCAGTACTTC
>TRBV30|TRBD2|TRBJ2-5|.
CAWRHSGVETQYF
TGTGCCTGGAGACATAGCGGGGTAGAGACCCAGTACTTC